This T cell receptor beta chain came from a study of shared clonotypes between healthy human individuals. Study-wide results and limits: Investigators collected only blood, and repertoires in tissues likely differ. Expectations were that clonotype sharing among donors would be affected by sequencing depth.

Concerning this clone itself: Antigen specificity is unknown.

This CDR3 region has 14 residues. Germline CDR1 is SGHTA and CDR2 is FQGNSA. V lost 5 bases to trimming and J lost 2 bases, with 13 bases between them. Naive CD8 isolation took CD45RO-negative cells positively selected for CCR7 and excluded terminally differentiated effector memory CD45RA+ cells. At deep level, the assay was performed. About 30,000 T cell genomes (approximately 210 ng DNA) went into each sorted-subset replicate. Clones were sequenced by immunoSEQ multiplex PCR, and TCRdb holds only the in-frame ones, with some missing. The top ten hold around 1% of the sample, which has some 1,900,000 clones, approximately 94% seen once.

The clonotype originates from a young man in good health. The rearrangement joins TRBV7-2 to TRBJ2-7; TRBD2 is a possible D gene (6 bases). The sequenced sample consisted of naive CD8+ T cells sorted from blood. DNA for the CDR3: TGTGCCAGCAGCATCCGGGACTCCACCTACGAGCAGTACTTC. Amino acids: CASSIRDSTYEQYF.